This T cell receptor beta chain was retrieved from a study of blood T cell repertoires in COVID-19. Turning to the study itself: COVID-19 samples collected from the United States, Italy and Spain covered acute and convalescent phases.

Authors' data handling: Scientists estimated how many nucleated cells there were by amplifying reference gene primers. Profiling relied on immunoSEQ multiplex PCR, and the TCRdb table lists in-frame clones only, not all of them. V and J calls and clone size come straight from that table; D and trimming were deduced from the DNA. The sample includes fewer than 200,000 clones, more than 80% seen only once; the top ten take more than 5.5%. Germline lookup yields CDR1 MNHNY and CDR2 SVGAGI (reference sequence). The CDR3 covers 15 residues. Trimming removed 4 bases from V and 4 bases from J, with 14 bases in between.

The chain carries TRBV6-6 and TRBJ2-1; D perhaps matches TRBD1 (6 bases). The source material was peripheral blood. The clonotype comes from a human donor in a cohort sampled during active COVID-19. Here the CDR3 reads CASSSPGQIYNEQFF. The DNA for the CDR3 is TGTGCCAGCAGTTCCCCCGGACAGATTTACAATGAGCAGTTCTTC.